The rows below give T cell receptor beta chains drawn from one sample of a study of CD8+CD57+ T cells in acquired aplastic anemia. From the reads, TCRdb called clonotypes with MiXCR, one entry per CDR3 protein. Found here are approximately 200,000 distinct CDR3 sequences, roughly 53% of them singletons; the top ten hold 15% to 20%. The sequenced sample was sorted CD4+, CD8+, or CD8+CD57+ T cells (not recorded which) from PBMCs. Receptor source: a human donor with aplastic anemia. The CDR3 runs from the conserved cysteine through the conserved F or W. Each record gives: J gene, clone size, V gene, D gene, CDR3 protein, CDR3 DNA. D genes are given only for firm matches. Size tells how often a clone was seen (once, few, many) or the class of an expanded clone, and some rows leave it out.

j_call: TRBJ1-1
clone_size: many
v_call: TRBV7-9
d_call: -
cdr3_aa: CASSLVGEAFF
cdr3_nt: TGTGCCAGCAGCTTAGTAGGGGAAGCTTTCTTT

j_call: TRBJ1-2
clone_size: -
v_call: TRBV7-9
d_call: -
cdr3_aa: CASSPRTDSASNYGYTF
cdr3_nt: TGCGCCAGCAGCCCCCGGACCGATTCTGCTTCTAACTATGGCTACACCTTC

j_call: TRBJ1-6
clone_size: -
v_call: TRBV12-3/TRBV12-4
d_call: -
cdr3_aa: CASSLGKGTPYSPLHF
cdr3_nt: TGTGCCAGCAGTTTAGGTAAAGGGACACCATATTCACCCCTCCACTTT

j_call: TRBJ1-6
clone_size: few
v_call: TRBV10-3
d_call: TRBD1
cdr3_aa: CAISAGQPREGSPLHF
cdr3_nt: TGTGCCATCAGTGCGGGACAGCCAAGGGAAGGTTCACCCCTCCACTTT

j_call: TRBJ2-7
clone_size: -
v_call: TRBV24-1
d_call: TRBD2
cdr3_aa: CATSDFRGQSLLRGETSYEQYF
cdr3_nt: TGTGCCACCAGTGATTTCCGTGGCCAGTCCCTTTTGCGGGGGGAGACATCCTACGAGCAGTACTTC

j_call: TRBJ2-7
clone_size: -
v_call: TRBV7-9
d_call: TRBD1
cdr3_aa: CASSPRTGSNEQYF
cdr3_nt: TGTGCCAGCAGCCCCAGGACAGGGAGCAACGAGCAGTACTTC

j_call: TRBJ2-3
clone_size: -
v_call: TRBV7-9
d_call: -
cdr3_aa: CASSSSDTQYF
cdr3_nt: TGTGCCAGCAGCTCCTCAGATACGCAGTATTTT

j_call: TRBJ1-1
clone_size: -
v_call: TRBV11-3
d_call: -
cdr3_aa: CASSLGVPEAFF
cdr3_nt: TGTGCCAGCAGCTTAGGGGTGCCTGAAGCTTTCTTT

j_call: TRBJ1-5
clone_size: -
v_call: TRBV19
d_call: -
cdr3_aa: CASSIWGGSNQPQHF
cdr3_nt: TGTGCCAGTAGTATATGGGGCGGCAGCAATCAGCCCCAGCATTTT

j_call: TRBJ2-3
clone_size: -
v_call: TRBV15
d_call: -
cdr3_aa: CATSRELIDTQYF
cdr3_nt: TGTGCCACCAGCAGAGAGCTTATAGATACGCAGTATTTT

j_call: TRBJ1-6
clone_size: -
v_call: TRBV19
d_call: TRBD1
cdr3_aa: CASSLETGTGVTNSPLHF
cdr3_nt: TGTGCCAGCAGCTTGGAAACCGGGACAGGGGTGACTAATTCACCCCTCCACTTT

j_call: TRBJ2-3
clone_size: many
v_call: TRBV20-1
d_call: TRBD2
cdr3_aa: CSARDPWRGGTDTQYF
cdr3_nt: TGCAGTGCTAGAGATCCCTGGCGGGGGGGCACAGATACGCAGTATTTT

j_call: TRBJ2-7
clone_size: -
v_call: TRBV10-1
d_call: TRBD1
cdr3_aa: CASSVQGLEQYF
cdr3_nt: TGCGCCAGCAGTGTACAGGGGTTGGAGCAGTACTTC

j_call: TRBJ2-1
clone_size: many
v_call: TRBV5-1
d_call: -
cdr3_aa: CASSLAGGGGNEQFF
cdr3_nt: TGCGCCAGCAGCTTGGCCGGGGGAGGAGGGAATGAGCAGTTCTTC

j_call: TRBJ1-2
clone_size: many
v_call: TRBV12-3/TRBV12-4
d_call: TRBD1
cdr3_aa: CASSLDRAITF
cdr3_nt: TGTGCCAGCAGCCTCGACAGGGCCATCACCTTC

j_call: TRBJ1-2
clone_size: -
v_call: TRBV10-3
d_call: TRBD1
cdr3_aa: CAISGGTGGFGYTF
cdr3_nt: TGTGCCATCAGTGGGGGGACAGGGGGCTTTGGCTACACCTTC

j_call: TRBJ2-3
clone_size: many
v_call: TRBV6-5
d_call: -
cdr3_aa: CASRHDRVFGGRDTQYF
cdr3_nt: TGTGCCAGCAGGCACGACAGGGTGTTCGGGGGACGCGATACGCAGTATTTT

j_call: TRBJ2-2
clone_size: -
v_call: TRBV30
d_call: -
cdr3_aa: CAWSVPGVTGELFF
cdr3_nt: TGTGCCTGGAGTGTACCGGGGGTCACCGGGGAGCTGTTTTTT

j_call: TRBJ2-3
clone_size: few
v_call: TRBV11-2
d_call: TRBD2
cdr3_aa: CASSFGYRGGLTDTQYF
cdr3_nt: TGTGCCAGCAGCTTTGGGTATCGGGGGGGTTTGACAGATACGCAGTATTTT

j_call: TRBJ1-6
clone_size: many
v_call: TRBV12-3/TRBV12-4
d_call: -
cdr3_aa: CASSLGGANSPLHF
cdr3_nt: TGTGCCAGCAGTTTAGGAGGGGCTAATTCACCCCTCCACTTT

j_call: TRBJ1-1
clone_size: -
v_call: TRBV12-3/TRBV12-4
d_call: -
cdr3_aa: CASSPLSTLGTEAFF
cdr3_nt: TGTGCCAGCAGTCCCCTTTCTACTCTGGGCACTGAAGCTTTCTTT

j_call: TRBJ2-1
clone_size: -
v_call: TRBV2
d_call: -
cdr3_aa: CASSAETGYDNEQFF
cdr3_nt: TGTGCCAGCAGTGCAGAGACAGGATACGACAATGAGCAGTTCTTC

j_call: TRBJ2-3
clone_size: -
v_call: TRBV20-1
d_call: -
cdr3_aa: CSAGGGGEGTDTQYF
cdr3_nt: TGCAGTGCAGGGGGAGGGGGGGAGGGCACAGATACGCAGTATTTT

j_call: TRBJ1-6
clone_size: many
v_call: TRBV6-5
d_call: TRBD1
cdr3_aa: CASRQGAGNSPLHF
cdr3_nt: TGTGCCAGCAGACAGGGGGCAGGGAATTCACCCCTCCACTTT

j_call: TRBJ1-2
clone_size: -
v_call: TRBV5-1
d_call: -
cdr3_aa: CASSLVGSGYTF
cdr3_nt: TGCGCCAGCAGCTTGGTTGGCAGTGGCTACACCTTC

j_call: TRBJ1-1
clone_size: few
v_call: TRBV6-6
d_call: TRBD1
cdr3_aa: CASSYSAGGDMADTEAFF
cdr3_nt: TGTGCCAGCAGTTACTCGGCAGGGGGCGACATGGCGGACACTGAAGCTTTCTTT

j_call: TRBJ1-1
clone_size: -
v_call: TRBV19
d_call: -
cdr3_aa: CASSMANDRFTIFGTEAFF
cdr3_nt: TGTGCCAGTAGTATGGCTAATGACAGGTTTACCATCTTCGGTACTGAAGCTTTCTTT

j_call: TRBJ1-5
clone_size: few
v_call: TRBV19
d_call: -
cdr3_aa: CASTPGQTNQPQHF
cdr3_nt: TGTGCCAGTACCCCAGGACAGACGAATCAGCCCCAGCATTTT

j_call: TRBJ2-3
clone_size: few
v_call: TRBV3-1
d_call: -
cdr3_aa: CASSSLVTGTTTDTQYF
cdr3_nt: TGTGCCAGCAGCTCATTAGTTACCGGGACGACCACAGATACGCAGTATTTT

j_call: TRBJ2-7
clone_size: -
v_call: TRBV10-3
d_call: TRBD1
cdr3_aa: CASQGADEQYF
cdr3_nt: TGTGCCAGCCAGGGGGCGGACGAGCAGTACTTC

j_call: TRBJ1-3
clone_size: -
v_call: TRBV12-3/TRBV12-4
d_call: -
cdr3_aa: CASSFQESSGNTIYF
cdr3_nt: TGTGCCAGCAGTTTCCAGGAGAGCTCTGGAAACACCATATATTTT

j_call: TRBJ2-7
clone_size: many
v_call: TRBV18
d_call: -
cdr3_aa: CASSPESSYEQYF
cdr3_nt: TGTGCCAGCTCACCAGAGAGCTCCTACGAGCAGTACTTC

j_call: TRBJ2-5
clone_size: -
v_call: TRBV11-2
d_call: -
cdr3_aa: CASSLGPGKGGTQYF
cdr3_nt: TGTGCCAGCAGCTTAGGGCCGGGTAAGGGAGGGACCCAGTACTTC

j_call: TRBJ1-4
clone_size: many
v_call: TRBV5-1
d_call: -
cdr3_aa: CASSLAQYGEKLFF
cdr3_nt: TGCGCCAGCAGCTTGGCCCAGTACGGTGAAAAACTGTTTTTT

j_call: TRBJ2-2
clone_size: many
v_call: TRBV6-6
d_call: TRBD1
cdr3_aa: CASSYGTGAGELFF
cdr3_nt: TGTGCCAGCAGTTACGGGACAGGGGCCGGGGAGCTGTTTTTT

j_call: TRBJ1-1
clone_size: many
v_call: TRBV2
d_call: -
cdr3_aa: CASYGGRNTEAFF
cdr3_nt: TGTGCCAGCTATGGTGGACGAAACACTGAAGCTTTCTTT

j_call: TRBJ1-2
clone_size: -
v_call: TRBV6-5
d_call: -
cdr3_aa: CASSDGGIRGYTF
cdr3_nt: TGTGCCAGCAGTGACGGTGGTATTCGGGGCTACACCTTC

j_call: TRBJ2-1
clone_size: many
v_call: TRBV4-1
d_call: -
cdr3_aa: CASSPPTVPYNEQFF
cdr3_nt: TGCGCCAGCAGCCCCCCGACGGTCCCATACAATGAGCAGTTCTTC

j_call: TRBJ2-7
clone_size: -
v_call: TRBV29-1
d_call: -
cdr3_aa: CSVATIGEQYF
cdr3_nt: TGCAGCGTCGCCACGATTGGCGAGCAGTACTTC

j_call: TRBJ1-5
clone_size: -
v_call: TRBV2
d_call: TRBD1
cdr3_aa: CAPRPGQGNQPQHF
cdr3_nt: TGTGCACCCCGTCCGGGACAGGGGAATCAGCCCCAGCATTTT

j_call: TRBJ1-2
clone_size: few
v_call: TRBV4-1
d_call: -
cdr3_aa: CASSQEGRRAARNYGYTF
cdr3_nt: TGCGCCAGCAGCCAAGAGGGGCGTCGCGCCGCCCGTAACTATGGCTACACCTTC

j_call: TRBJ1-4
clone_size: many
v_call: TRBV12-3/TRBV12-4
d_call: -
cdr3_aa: CASSFGGGLNEKLFF
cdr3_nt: TGTGCCAGCAGTTTCGGGGGGGGACTTAATGAAAAACTGTTTTTT

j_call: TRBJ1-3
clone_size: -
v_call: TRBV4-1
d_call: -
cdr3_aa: CASSQEGADFYSGNTIYF
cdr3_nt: TGCGCCAGCAGCCAAGAGGGAGCTGACTTCTACTCTGGAAACACCATATATTTT

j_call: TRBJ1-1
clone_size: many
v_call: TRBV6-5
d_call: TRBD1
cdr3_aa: CASSYPGTGGTEAFF
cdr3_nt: TGTGCCAGCAGTTATCCCGGGACAGGGGGGACTGAAGCTTTCTTT

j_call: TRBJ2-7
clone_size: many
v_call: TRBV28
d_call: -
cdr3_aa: CASSPPLRGSSYEQYF
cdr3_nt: TGTGCCAGCAGTCCCCCCCTCCGGGGGAGCTCCTACGAGCAGTACTTC

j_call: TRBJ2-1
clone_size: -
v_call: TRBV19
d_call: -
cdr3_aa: CASSFRRGSTDTQFF
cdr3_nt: TGTGCCAGCAGCTTCCGCCGGGGGAGCACAGATACGCAGTTCTTC

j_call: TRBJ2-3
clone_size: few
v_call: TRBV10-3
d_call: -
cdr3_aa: CASSETRGLTDTQYF
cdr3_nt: TGTGCCAGCAGTGAAACCCGCGGGCTGACAGATACGCAGTATTTT